These 4 T cell receptor beta chains were sequenced from one sample in a study of T-cell reconstitution after alpha-beta-depleted transplantation in children. A TCRbeta library incorporating unique molecular identifiers was prepared. MiXCR, applied by TCRdb to the PCR reads, yields one record per CDR3 protein. This sample carries about 610,000 distinct CDR3 sequences, under 12% of them seen once, and the ten largest clones take 4% to 5%. This specimen was PBMCs from the stem cell graft donor, taken from the stem cell graft. Source of these receptors: a human donor who donated a stem cell graft to a child with acute myeloid leukemia.

The chain is built from TRBV11-2 and TRBJ1-4; 7 nucleotides agree with TRBD1. The junction had 19 bases not matched to a gene; V was cut back by 4 bases and J by 5 bases. CDR3 length: 19 residues. Germline lookup yields CDR1 SGHAT and CDR2 FQNNGV. The DNA of the CDR3 is TGTGCCAGCAGCTCCCCTTGGGCCGGAATCGACAGGGAAAATGAAAAACTGTTTTTT. It yields the protein CASSSPWAGIDRENEKLFF. The entire variable domain, with the rest obtained from reference TRBV11-2 and TRBJ1-4, is as follows: EAGVAQSPRYKIIEKRQSVAFWCNPISGHATLYWYQQILGQGPKLLIQFQNNGVVDDSQLPKDRFSAERLKGVDSTLKIQPAKLEDSAVYLCASSSPWAGIDRENEKLFFGSGTQLSVL.

This clonotype was found many times. The chain links TRBV29-1 to TRBJ1-5; D is ambiguous. Germline CDR1 is SQVTM and CDR2 is ANQGSEA. Trimming removed 7 bases from V and 0 bases from J, with 7 bases in between. This CDR3 contains 12 residues. The CDR3 is CSARTSNQPQHF. In nucleotides, the CDR3 is TGCAGCGCACGGACTAGCAATCAGCCCCAGCATTTT. Full variable domain (rest looked up from reference TRBV29-1 and TRBJ1-5): SAVISQKPSRDICQRGTSLTIQCQVDSQVTMMFWYRQQPGQSLTLIATANQGSEATYESGFVIDKFPISRPNLTFSTLTVSNMSPEDSSIYLCSARTSNQPQHFGDGTRLSIL.

There are many counts of this clonotype. The chain is built from TRBV12-3 or TRBV12-4 and TRBJ2-3; a possible D gene is TRBD2 (5 bases). This CDR3 region has 15 residues. Trimming shortened V by 5 bases and J by 7 bases, and 19 bases separated the two germline ends. The CDR3 DNA sequence: TGTGCCAGCAGTAGAAGCGGTAGTTCGGGAAATACGCAGTATTTT. Protein product: CASSRSGSSGNTQYF.

This clonotype was picked up many times. The gene calls are TRBV15 and TRBJ1-1, with unresolved D. The V and J ends lost 0 bases and 7 bases respectively, with 3 bases between them. This CDR3 has 11 residues. Germline V gives CDR1 LNHNV, CDR2 YYDKDF (reference sequence). The chain's CDR3 is CATSRDLEAFF. CDR3 coding DNA: TGTGCCACCAGCAGAGATCTTGAAGCTTTCTTT.